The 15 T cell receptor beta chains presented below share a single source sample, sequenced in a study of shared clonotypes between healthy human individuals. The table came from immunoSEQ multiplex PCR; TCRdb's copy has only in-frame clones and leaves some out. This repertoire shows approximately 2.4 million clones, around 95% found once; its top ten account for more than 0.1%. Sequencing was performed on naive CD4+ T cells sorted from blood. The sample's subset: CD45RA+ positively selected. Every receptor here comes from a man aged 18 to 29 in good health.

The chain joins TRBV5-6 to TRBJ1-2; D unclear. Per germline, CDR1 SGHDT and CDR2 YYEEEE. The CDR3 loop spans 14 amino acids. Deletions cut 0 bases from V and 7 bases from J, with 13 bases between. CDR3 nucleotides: TGTGCCAGCAGCTTGGGGCAGGTAGTAGGTGGCTACACCTTC. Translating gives CASSLGQVVGGYTF.

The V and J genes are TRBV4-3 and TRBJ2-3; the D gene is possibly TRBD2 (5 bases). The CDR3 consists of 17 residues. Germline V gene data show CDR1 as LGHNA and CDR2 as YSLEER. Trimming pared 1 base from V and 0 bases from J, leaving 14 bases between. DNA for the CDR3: TGCGCCAGCAGCCAAGCGCTAGGCGGGCTAAGCACAGATACGCAGTATTTT. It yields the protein CASSQALGGLSTDTQYF.

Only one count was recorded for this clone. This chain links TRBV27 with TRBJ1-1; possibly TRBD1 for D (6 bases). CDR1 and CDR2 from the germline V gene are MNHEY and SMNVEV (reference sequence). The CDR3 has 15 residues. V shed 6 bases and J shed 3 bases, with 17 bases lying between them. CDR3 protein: CASRPGTWGDTEAFF. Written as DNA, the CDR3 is TGTGCCAGCAGACCCGGGACATGGGGGGACACTGAAGCTTTCTTT.

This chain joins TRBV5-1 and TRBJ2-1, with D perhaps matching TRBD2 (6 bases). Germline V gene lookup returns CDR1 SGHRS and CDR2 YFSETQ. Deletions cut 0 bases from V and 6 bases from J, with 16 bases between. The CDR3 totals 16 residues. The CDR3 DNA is TGCGCCAGCAGCTTGGTCGGTGGGCCCGGGGGCAATGAGCAGTTCTTC. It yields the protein CASSLVGGPGGNEQFF.

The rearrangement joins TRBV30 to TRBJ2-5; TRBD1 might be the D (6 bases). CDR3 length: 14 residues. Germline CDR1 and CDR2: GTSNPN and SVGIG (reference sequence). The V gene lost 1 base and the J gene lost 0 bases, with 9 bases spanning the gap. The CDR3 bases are TGTGCCTGGAGTGCCCAGGGGAACCAAGAGACCCAGTACTTC. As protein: CAWSAQGNQETQYF.

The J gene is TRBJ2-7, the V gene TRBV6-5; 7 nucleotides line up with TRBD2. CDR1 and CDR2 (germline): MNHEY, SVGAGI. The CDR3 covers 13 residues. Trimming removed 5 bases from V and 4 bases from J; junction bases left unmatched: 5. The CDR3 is CASSPVAGYEQYF. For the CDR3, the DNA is TGTGCCAGCAGTCCGGTAGCGGGTTACGAGCAGTACTTC.

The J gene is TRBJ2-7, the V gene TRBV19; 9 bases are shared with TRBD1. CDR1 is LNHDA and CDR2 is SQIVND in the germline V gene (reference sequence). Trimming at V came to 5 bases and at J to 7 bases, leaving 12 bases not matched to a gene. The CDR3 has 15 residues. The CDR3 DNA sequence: TGTGCCAGTAGTCTCCAGGGACAGGGTTGGGTGGAGCAGTACTTC. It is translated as CASSLQGQGWVEQYF. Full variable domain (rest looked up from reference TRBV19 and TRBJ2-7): DGGITQSPKYLFRKEGQNVTLSCEQNLNHDAMYWYRQDPGQGLRLIYYSQIVNDFQKGDIAEGYSVSREKKESFPLTVTSAQKNPTAFYLCASSLQGQGWVEQYFGPGTRLTVT.

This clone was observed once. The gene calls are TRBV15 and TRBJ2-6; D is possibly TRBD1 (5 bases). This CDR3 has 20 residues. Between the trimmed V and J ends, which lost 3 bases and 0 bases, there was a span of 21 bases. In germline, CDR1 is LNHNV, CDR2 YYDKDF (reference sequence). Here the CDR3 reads CATSSQMGPSPFSGANVLTF. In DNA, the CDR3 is TGTGCCACCAGCAGCCAGATGGGGCCCTCACCATTCTCTGGGGCCAACGTCCTGACTTTC.

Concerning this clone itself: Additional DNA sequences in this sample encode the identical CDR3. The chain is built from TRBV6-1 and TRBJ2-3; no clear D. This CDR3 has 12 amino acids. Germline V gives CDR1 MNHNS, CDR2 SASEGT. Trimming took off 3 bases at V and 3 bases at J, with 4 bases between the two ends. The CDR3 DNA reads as TGTGCCAGCAGTGACCGGACAGATACGCAGTATTTT. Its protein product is CASSDRTDTQYF.

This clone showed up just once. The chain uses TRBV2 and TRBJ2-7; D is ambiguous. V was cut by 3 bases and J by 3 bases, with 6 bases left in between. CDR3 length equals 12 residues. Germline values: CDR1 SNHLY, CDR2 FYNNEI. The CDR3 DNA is TGTGCCAGCAGTGAGAAGGACTACGAGCAGTACTTC. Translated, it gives CASSEKDYEQYF. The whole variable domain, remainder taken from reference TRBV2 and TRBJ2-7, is EPEVTQTPSHQVTQMGQEVILRCVPISNHLYFYWYRQILGQKVEFLVSFYNNEISEKSEIFDDQFSVERPDGSNFTLKIRSTKLEDSAMYFCASSEKDYEQYFGPGTRLTVT.

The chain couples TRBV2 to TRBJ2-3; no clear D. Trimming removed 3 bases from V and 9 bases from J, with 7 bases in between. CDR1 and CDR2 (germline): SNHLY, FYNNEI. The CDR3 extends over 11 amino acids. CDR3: CASSDSQTQYF. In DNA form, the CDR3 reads TGTGCCAGCAGTGATTCCCAGACGCAGTATTTT.

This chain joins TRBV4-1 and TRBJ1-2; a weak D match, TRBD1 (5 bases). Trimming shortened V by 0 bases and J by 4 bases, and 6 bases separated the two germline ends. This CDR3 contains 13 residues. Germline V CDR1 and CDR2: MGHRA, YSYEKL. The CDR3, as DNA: TGCGCCAGCAGCCAAGAAGGGACCTATGGCTACACCTTC. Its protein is CASSQEGTYGYTF.

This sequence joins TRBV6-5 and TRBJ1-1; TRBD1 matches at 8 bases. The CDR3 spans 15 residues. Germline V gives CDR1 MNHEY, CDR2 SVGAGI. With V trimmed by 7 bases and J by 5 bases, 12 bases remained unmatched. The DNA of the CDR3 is TGTGCCAGCACCAAACCGGGACAGGCCCCGACTGAAGCTTTCTTT. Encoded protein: CASTKPGQAPTEAFF.

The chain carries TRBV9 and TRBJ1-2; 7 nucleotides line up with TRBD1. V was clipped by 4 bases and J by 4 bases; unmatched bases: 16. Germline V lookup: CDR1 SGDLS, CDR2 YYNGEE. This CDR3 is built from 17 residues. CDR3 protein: CASSSRQGVTTGYGYTF. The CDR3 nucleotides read TGTGCCAGCAGCTCCCGACAGGGTGTTACCACGGGCTATGGCTACACCTTC.

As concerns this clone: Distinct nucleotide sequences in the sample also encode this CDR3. CDR3 sequence: CASSLGGGEQFF. The DNA for the CDR3 is TGTGCCAGCAGTTTAGGTGGGGGTGAGCAGTTCTTC. V is TRBV27 and J is TRBJ2-1; D might be TRBD1 or TRBD2, each matching 5 bases. CDR1 MNHEY and CDR2 SMNVEV come from the germline V gene (reference sequence). Trimming cost V 2 bases and J 9 bases, with 8 bases left between them. The CDR3 is made up of 12 amino acids.